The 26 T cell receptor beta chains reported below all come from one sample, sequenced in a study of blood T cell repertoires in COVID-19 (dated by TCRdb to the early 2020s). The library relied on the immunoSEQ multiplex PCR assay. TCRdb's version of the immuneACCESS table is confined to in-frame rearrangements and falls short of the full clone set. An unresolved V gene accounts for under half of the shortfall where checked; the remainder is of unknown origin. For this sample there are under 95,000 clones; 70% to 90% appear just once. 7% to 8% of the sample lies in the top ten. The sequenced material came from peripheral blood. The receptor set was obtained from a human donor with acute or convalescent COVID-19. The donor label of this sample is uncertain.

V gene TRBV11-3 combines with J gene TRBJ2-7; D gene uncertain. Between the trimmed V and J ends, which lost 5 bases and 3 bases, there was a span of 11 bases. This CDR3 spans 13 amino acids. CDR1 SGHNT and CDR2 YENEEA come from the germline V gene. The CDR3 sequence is CASSVTAFYEQYF. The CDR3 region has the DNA TGTGCCAGCAGCGTAACTGCATTCTACGAGCAGTACTTC.

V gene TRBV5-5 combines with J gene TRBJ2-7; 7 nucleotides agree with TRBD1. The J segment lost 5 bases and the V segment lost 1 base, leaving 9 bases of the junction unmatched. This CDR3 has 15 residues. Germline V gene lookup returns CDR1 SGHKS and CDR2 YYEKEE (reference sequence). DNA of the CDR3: TGTGCCAGCAGCTTGTTCGAGGGGGCGCCCCACGAGCAGTACTTC. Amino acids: CASSLFEGAPHEQYF.

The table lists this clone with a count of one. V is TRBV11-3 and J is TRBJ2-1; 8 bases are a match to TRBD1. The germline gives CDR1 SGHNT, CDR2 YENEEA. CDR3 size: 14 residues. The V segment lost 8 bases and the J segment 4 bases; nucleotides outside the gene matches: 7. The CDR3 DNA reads TGTGCCAGCGGAATCGGACAGGGTTACAATGAGCAGTTCTTC. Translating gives CASGIGQGYNEQFF.

CDR3 protein: CASSYDPGPGSPLHF. CDR3 sequence (DNA): TGTGCCAGCAGTTACGATCCTGGCCCCGGGTCACCCCTCCACTTT. J is TRBJ1-6 and V is TRBV6-5, with D unclear. The germline gives CDR1 MNHEY, CDR2 SVGAGI. The V gene lost 2 bases and the J gene lost 10 bases, with 15 bases spanning the gap. The CDR3 spans 15 residues.

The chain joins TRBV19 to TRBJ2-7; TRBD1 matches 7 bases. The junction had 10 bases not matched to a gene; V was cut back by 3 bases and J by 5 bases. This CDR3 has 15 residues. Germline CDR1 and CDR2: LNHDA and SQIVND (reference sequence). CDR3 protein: CASSIVRTGRNEQYF. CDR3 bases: TGTGCCAGTAGTATTGTTCGGACAGGTCGAAACGAGCAGTACTTC.

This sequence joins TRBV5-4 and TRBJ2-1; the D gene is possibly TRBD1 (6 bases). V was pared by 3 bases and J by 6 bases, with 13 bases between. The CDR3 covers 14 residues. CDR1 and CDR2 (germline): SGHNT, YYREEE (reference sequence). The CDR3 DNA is TGTGCCAGCAGCTCTGCGGACAGACTCAATGAGCAGTTCTTC. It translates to CASSSADRLNEQFF.

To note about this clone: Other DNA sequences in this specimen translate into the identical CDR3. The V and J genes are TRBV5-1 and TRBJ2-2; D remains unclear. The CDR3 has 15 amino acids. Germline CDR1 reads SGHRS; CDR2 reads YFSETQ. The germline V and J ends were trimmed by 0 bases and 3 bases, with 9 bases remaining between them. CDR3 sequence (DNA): TGCGCCAGCAGCTTGGCCGGGTTCGACACCGGGGAGCTGTTTTTT. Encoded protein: CASSLAGFDTGELFF.

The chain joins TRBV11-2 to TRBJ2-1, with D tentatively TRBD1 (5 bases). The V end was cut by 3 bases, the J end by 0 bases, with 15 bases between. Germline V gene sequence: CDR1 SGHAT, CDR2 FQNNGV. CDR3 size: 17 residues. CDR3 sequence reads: CASSFTMTASSYNEQFF. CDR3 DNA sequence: TGTGCCAGCAGCTTCACTATGACAGCGAGCTCCTACAATGAGCAGTTCTTC.

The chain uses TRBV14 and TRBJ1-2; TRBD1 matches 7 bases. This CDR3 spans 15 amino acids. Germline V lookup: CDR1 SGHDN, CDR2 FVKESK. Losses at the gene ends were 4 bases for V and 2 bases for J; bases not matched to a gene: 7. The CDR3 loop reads CASSRSWGQNYGYTF. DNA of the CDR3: TGTGCCAGCAGCCGTTCTTGGGGACAGAACTATGGCTACACCTTC.

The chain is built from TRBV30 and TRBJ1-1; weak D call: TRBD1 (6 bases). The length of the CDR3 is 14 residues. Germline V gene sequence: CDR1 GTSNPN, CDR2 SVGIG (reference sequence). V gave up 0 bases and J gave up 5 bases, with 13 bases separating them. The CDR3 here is CAWSVGGARTEAFF. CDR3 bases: TGTGCCTGGAGTGTAGGGGGGGCAAGAACTGAAGCTTTCTTT.

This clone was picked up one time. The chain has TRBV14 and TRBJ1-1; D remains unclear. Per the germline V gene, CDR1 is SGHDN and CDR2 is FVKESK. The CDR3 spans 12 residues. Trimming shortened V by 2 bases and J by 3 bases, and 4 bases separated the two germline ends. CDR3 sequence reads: CASSQYYTEAFF. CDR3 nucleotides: TGTGCCAGCAGCCAATATTACACTGAAGCTTTCTTT. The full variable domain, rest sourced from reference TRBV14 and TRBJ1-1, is EAGVTQFPSHSVIEKGQTVTLRCDPISGHDNLYWYRRVMGKEIKFLLHFVKESKQDESGMPNNRFLAERTGGTYSTLKVQPAELEDSGVYFCASSQYYTEAFFGQGTRLTVV.

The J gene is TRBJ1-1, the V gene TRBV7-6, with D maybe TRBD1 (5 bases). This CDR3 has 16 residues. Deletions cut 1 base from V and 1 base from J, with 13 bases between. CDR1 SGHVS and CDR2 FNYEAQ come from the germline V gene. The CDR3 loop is CASSLGLGLSNTEAFF. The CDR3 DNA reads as TGTGCCAGCAGCTTAGGTTTGGGACTCTCGAACACTGAAGCTTTCTTT.

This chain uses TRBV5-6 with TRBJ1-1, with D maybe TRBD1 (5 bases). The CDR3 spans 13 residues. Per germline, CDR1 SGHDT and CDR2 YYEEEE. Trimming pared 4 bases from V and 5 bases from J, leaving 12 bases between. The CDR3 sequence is CASSRGFRTEAFF. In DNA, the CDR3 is TGTGCCAGCAGCCGGGGGTTTCGGACTGAAGCTTTCTTT.

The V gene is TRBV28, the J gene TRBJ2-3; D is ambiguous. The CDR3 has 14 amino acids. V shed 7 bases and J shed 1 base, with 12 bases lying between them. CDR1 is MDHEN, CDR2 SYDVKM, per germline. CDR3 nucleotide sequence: TGTGCCAGCATTACACCTGGTGGCACAGATACGCAGTATTTT. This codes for CASITPGGTDTQYF.

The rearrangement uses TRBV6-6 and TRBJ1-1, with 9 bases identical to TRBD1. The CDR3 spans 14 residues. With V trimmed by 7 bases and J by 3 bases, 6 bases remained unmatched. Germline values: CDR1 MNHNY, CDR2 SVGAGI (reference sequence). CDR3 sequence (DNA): TGTGCCAGCACCCGACAGGGGGGAGACACTGAAGCTTTCTTT. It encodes CASTRQGGDTEAFF.

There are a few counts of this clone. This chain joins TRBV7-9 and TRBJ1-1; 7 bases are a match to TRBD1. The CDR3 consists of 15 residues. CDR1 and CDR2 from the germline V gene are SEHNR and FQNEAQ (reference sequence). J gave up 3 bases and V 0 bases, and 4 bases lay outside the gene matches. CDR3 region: CASSLATGPYTEAFF. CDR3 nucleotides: TGTGCCAGCAGCTTAGCGACAGGGCCTTACACTGAAGCTTTCTTT.

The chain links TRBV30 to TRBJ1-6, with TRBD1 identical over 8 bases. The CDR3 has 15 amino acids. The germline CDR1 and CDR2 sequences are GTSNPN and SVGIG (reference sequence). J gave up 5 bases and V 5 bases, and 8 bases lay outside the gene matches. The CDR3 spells CAWGSRGPNNSPLHF. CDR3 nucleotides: TGTGCCTGGGGAAGCAGGGGGCCTAATAATTCACCCCTCCACTTT.

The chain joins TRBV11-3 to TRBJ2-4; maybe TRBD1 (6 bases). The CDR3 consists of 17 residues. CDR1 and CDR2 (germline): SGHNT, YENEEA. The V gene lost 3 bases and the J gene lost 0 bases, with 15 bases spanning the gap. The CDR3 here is CASSFTGTGKAKNIQYF. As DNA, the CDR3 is TGTGCCAGCAGCTTCACCGGAACAGGGAAAGCCAAAAACATTCAGTACTTC.

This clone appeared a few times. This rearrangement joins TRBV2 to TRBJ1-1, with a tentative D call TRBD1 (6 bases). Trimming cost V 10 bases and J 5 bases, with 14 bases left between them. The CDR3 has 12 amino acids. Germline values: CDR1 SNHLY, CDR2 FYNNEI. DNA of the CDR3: TGTGCCACCTCCAGGGGAATTACTGAAGCTTTCTTT. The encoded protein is CATSRGITEAFF.

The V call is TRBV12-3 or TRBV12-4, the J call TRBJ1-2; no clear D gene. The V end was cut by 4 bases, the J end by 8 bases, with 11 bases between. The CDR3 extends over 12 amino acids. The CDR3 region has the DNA TGTGCCAGCAGTTCCCGTATTCGGGGCTACACCTTC. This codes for CASSSRIRGYTF.

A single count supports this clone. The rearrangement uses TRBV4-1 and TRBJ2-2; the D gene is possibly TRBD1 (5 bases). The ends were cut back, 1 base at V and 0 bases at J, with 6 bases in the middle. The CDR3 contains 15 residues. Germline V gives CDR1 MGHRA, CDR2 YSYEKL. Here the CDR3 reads CASSQGQTNTGELFF. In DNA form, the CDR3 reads TGCGCCAGCAGCCAAGGACAGACGAACACCGGGGAGCTGTTTTTT.

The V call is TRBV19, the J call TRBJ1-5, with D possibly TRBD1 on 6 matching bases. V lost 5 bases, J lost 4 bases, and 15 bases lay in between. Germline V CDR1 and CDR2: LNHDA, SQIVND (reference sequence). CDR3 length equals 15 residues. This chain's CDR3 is CASSLAGTTNQPQHF. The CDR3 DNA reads TGTGCCAGTAGTCTTGCCGGGACAACAAATCAGCCCCAGCATTTT.

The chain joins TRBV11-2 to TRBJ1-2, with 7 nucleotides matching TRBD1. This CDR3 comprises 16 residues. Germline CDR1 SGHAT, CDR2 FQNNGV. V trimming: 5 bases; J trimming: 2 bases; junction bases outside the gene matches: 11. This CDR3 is CASSPGAGGTNYGYTF. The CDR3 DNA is TGTGCCAGCAGCCCGGGGGCAGGGGGGACGAACTATGGCTACACCTTC.

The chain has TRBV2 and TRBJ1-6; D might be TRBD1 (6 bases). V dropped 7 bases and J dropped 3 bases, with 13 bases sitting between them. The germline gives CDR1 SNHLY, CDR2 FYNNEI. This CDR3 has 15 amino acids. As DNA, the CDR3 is TGTGCCAGCAAGCCCGACAGGAGCTATAATTCACCCCTCCACTTT. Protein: CASKPDRSYNSPLHF.

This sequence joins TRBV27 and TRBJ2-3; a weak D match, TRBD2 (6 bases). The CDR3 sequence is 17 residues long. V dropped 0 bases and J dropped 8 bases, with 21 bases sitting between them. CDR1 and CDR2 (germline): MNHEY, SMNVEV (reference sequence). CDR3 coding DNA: TGTGCCAGCAGTTTATCGTCCTCGGCGGATGCGCGGGGTACGCAGTATTTT. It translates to CASSLSSSADARGTQYF.

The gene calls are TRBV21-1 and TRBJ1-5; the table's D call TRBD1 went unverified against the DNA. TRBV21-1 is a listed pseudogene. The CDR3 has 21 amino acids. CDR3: CASSKAQGTGRYRVSNQPQHF. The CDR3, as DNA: TGTGCCAGCAGCAAAGCGCAAGGAACAGGGCGTTACCGAGTTAGCAATCAGCCCCAGCATTTT.